Below are 25 T cell receptor beta chains sequenced from a single sample in a study of blood T cell repertoires in COVID-19. Method: immunoSEQ multiplex PCR; TCRdb's copy keeps in-frame clones and lacks some. The sample shows some 200,000 clones, about four fifths of them seen only once. The sequenced sample was peripheral blood. These receptors came from a young woman who had recovered from COVID-19.

The chain carries TRBV6-6 and TRBJ2-2; D uncertain. CDR1 is MNHNY, CDR2 SVGAGI, per germline (reference sequence). Trimming removed 1 base from V and 4 bases from J, with 10 bases in between. The CDR3 has 15 residues. CDR3 nucleotides: TGTGCCAGCAGTTACTGGTTGGTCAGCACCGGGGAGCTGTTTTTT. Its protein product is CASSYWLVSTGELFF.

The V and J genes are TRBV12-5 and TRBJ2-7; TRBD1 agrees at 8 bases. V lost 0 bases, J lost 0 bases, and 4 bases stayed unmatched. Germline CDR1 is LGHNT and CDR2 is FRNRAP. The CDR3 loop spans 16 amino acids. The CDR3 protein is CASGLVLGQASYEQYF. The CDR3 bases are TGTGCTAGTGGTTTGGTACTGGGACAGGCCTCCTACGAGCAGTACTTC. The full variable domain, in which reference TRBV12-5 and TRBJ2-7 provide the parts outside the CDR3, is DARVTQTPRHKVTEMGQEVTMRCQPILGHNTVFWYRQTMMQGLELLAYFRNRAPLDDSGMPKDRFSAEMPDATLATLKIQPSEPRDSAVYFCASGLVLGQASYEQYFGPGTRLTVT.

This sequence joins TRBV19 and TRBJ2-3; no reliable D call. The CDR3 sequence is 17 residues long. Between the trimmed V and J ends, which lost 5 bases and 0 bases, there was a span of 18 bases. Germline lookup yields CDR1 LNHDA and CDR2 SQIVND (reference sequence). Written as DNA, the CDR3 is TGTGCCAGTAGTCCCCTTCTCTCCGGTTCTAGCACAGATACGCAGTATTTT. This codes for CASSPLLSGSSTDTQYF.

The chain combines TRBV30 with TRBJ1-2; 8 bases match TRBD1. The germline gives CDR1 GTSNPN, CDR2 SVGIG (reference sequence). Trimming took 0 bases from V and 8 from J; bases not matched to a gene: 5. The CDR3 spans 13 residues. For the CDR3, the DNA is TGTGCCTGGAGTGTACCAGGGGGCGCCGGCTACACCTTC. Residues: CAWSVPGGAGYTF. The complete variable domain, with remaining parts taken from reference TRBV30 and TRBJ1-2, reads SQTIHQWPATLVQPVGSPLSLECTVEGTSNPNLYWYRQAAGRGLQLLFYSVGIGQISSEVPQNLSASRPQDRQFILSSKKLLLSDSGFYLCAWSVPGGAGYTFGSGTRLTVV.

The chain joins TRBV9 to TRBJ2-3, with 7 positions matching TRBD1. The germline gives CDR1 SGDLS, CDR2 YYNGEE. The CDR3 totals 16 residues. Germline trimming cut 2 bases from V and 4 bases from J; bases unmatched to any gene: 10. The CDR3 sequence is CASSVSTGFSSDTQYF. The CDR3, as DNA: TGTGCCAGCAGCGTTTCGACAGGGTTTAGTTCAGATACGCAGTATTTT. Drawing the rest from reference TRBV9 and TRBJ2-3, the complete variable domain is DSGVTQTPKHLITATGQRVTLRCSPRSGDLSVYWYQQSLDQGLQFLIQYYNGEERAKGNILERFSAQQFPDLHSELNLSSLELGDSALYFCASSVSTGFSSDTQYFGPGTRLTVL.

This sequence joins TRBV4-1 and TRBJ2-7; 13 nucleotides line up with TRBD2. Germline CDR1 MGHRA, CDR2 YSYEKL. J gave up 3 bases and V 4 bases, and 6 bases lay outside the gene matches. The CDR3 runs to 16 residues. CDR3 nucleotides: TGCGCCAGCAGCCCCGGGACTAGCGGGATGAGCTACGAGCAGTACTTC. Its protein product is CASSPGTSGMSYEQYF.

The chain employs TRBV6-5 and TRBJ1-3; a possible D gene is TRBD1 (5 bases). The CDR3 runs to 15 residues. Trimming stripped 4 bases from V and 4 bases from J, with 14 bases between. Looked up from germline, CDR1 is MNHEY and CDR2 is SVGAGI. This CDR3 is CASSFGTDSGNTIYF. In DNA, the CDR3 is TGTGCCAGCAGTTTTGGGACTGACTCGGGAAACACCATATATTTT.

The chain joins TRBV28 to TRBJ2-5; D is undetermined. Trimming removed 7 bases from V and 6 bases from J, with 12 bases in between. Looked up from germline, CDR1 is MDHEN and CDR2 is SYDVKM. This CDR3 is 12 amino acids long. CDR3 sequence reads: CASTDLRKTQYF. The CDR3 nucleotides read TGTGCCAGCACTGACCTGAGGAAGACCCAGTACTTC.

The gene calls are TRBV10-3 and TRBJ2-1; the D gene is possibly TRBD1 (5 bases). V was pared by 2 bases and J by 8 bases, with 16 bases between. This CDR3 is 15 amino acids long. CDR1 is ENHRY, CDR2 SYGVKD, per germline. DNA for the CDR3: TGTGCCATCAGTGAGCAGGGCGGCTTTGCTGATGAGCAGTTCTTC. It codes for CAISEQGGFADEQFF.

The chain uses TRBV28 and TRBJ2-7, with D possibly being TRBD2 (5 bases). CDR1 is MDHEN and CDR2 is SYDVKM in the germline V gene. Deletions cut 2 bases from V and 0 bases from J, with 11 bases between. This CDR3 has 15 amino acids. The CDR3 here is CASSLGKEGSYEQYF. The CDR3 region has the DNA TGTGCCAGCAGTTTAGGGAAAGAGGGCTCCTACGAGCAGTACTTC.

V gene TRBV7-8 combines with J gene TRBJ2-3; weak D call: TRBD2 (6 bases). Germline V CDR1 and CDR2: SGHVS, FQNEAQ. The CDR3 spans 14 residues. V shed 5 bases and J shed 2 bases, with 11 bases lying between them. The CDR3 sequence: CASSPRDFTDTQYF. The CDR3 DNA is TGTGCCAGCAGCCCCAGGGACTTCACAGATACGCAGTATTTT.

The rearrangement joins TRBV19 to TRBJ2-7, with TRBD2 matching 11 bases. From germline, CDR1 is LNHDA and CDR2 SQIVND (reference sequence). The V and J ends lost 5 bases and 3 bases, in that order; junction bases with no gene match: 0. The CDR3 sequence is 13 residues long. This CDR3 reads CASSGTSGYEQYF. The CDR3 nucleotides read TGTGCCAGTAGTGGGACTAGCGGCTACGAGCAGTACTTC.

The CDR3 nucleotides read TGTGCCAGCAGTGTTGGGGGCCTAAGCACCGGGGAGCTGTTTTTT. Protein sequence: CASSVGGLSTGELFF. The V call is TRBV6-4, the J call TRBJ2-2; D possibly corresponds to TRBD1 (6 bases). This CDR3 comprises 15 residues. V lost 4 bases, J lost 4 bases, and 13 bases lay in between. The germline gives CDR1 MRHNA, CDR2 SNTAGT.

This clone was seen at least ten times. This chain joins TRBV3-1 (or the pseudogene TRBV3-2) and TRBJ1-2; TRBD1 matches at 8 bases. Germline loops: CDR1 LGHDT, CDR2 YNNKEL (reference sequence). V lost 3 bases, J lost 7 bases, and 7 bases stayed unmatched. This CDR3 has 14 amino acids. In DNA, the CDR3 is TGTGCCAGCAGCCAGACGGACAGGGACGCTGGCTACACCTTC. Amino acids: CASSQTDRDAGYTF.

The chain employs TRBV6-5 and TRBJ1-2, with TRBD1 matching 7 bases. The CDR3 spans 15 residues. With V trimmed by 4 bases and J by 4 bases, 9 bases remained unmatched. Germline-derived CDR1 and CDR2 are MNHEY and SVGAGI. CDR3 sequence reads: CASSSPRDSTYGYTF. In DNA, the CDR3 is TGTGCCAGCAGTTCCCCCCGGGACAGCACCTATGGCTACACCTTC.

The rearrangement links TRBV18 to TRBJ1-1; the D is unclear. In germline, CDR1 is KGHSH, CDR2 LQKENI. The CDR3 consists of 13 residues. The germline V and J ends were trimmed by 6 bases and 0 bases, with 8 bases remaining between them. CDR3 bases: TGTGCCAGCTCGGAGGACCTGAACACTGAAGCTTTCTTT. Its protein is CASSEDLNTEAFF.

V and J are TRBV30 and TRBJ2-3; 14 bases are a match to TRBD2. The CDR3 is 16 amino acids. Germline-derived CDR1 and CDR2 are GTSNPN and SVGIG (reference sequence). The trim removed 1 base at V and 5 bases at J, leaving 5 bases unmatched. The CDR3 DNA sequence: TGTGCCTGGAGTGATTGGGGACTAGCGGGAGTAGATACGCAGTATTTT. Residues: CAWSDWGLAGVDTQYF.

V and J are TRBV14 and TRBJ2-4; D unresolved. Germline values: CDR1 SGHDN, CDR2 FVKESK. The CDR3 loop spans 15 amino acids. Trimming pared 0 bases from V and 0 bases from J, leaving 6 bases between. The CDR3 nucleotides are TGTGCCAGCAGCCAAGATCAACAAGCCAAAAACATTCAGTACTTC. This translates into CASSQDQQAKNIQYF.

V usage is TRBV10-3 and J usage is TRBJ1-6; no clear D gene. The CDR3 extends over 13 amino acids. V was clipped by 10 bases and J by 7 bases, with 14 bases between them. CDR1 is ENHRY and CDR2 is SYGVKD in the germline V gene. CDR3 nucleotides: TGTGCCACATCCGTGGGCATAAATTCACCCCTCCACTTT. Its protein is CATSVGINSPLHF.

CDR3 nucleotides: TGTGCCAGCAGTTACTTAGCGGGAGGGGGAACAGATACGCAGTATTTT. This gives the protein CASSYLAGGGTDTQYF. This chain links TRBV6-2 or TRBV6-3 with TRBJ2-3, with 11 bases aligning to TRBD2. The germline gives CDR1 MNHEY, CDR2 SVGEGT. The CDR3 is 16 residues long. V shed 1 base, J shed 3 bases, and the junction held 3 bases outside the gene matches.

This clone was seen once. This sequence joins TRBV27 and TRBJ2-5; 10 nucleotides align to TRBD2. The length of the CDR3 is 15 residues. V trimming: 2 bases; J trimming: 5 bases; junction bases outside the gene matches: 5. Germline loops: CDR1 MNHEY, CDR2 SMNVEV (reference sequence). CDR3 bases: TGTGCCAGCAGTTTAGGACTAGCGGAGGGGGAGACCCAGTACTTC. It encodes CASSLGLAEGETQYF.

The chain combines TRBV5-1 with TRBJ2-7, with TRBD1 matching 11 bases. This CDR3 is built from 14 residues. With 5 bases clipped from V and 5 bases from J, the junction kept 6 bases outside the gene matches. The germline V gene has CDR1 SGHRS and CDR2 YFSETQ. The CDR3 nucleotides read TGCGCCAGCAGGTGGGACAGGGGGAGGAACGAGCAGTACTTC. Translating gives CASRWDRGRNEQYF.

The chain links TRBV6-1 to TRBJ1-1; tentatively, D is TRBD1 (6 bases). The CDR3 consists of 13 residues. The germline CDR1 and CDR2 sequences are MNHNS and SASEGT. V lost 2 bases and J lost 4, with 8 bases in between. For the CDR3, the DNA is TGTGCCAGCAGTGAATACAGGGCCACTGAAGCTTTCTTT. It translates to CASSEYRATEAFF.

The chain joins TRBV7-3 to TRBJ2-5; 9 positions agree with TRBD2. V dropped 5 bases and J dropped 2; count of bases not matched to a gene: 9. CDR3 size: 16 residues. Germline V gives CDR1 SGHTA, CDR2 FQGTGA. CDR3 nucleotide sequence: TGTGCCAGCAGCAACGGTGGCGGGAGGGGGCAAGAGACCCAGTACTTC. It codes for CASSNGGGRGQETQYF.

This clone is a singleton in its sample. The gene calls are TRBV5-1 and TRBJ2-7, with TRBD1 identical over 7 bases. CDR3 size: 14 residues. Germline CDR1 is SGHRS and CDR2 is YFSETQ. With V trimmed by 4 bases and J by 3 bases, 7 bases remained unmatched. The CDR3 spells CASSPQGIDYEQYF. The CDR3 DNA reads TGCGCCAGCAGCCCACAGGGGATCGACTACGAGCAGTACTTC.